Detailed here is one TCR beta chain. Antigen unknown. CDR1 SGHNT and CDR2 YYREEE come from the germline V gene (reference sequence). The CDR3 runs 13 residues. Trimming took 1 base from V and 1 from J, leaving 5 bases between them. This sample was taken from a study of shared clonotypes between healthy human individuals. Regarding the study as a whole: Memory subsets generally showed smaller estimated richness than naive subsets did. Rarefaction showed that sequencing of sorted subsets was incomplete (despite large depth). Blood was the only sampled material, and tissue repertoires likely differ.

Several immunoSEQ plates received, in even portions, the genomic DNA of each subset. Sequenced by immunoSEQ multiplex PCR; TCRdb stores in-frame clones only, minus some. The data show roughly 1 million clones, with about 80% seen just once and about 0.52% held by the top ten. The receptor comes from a man between 18 and 29 years old in good health. Some clones in this sample may be carry-over from other donors' samples. The chain links TRBV5-4 to TRBJ1-1; D remains unclear. Sample: memory CD4+ T cells from PBMCs. The subset was: CD45RA-negative fraction. DNA for the CDR3: TGTGCCAGCAGCTTGCAGCCGAACACTGAAGCTTTCTTT. Translation: CASSLQPNTEAFF.